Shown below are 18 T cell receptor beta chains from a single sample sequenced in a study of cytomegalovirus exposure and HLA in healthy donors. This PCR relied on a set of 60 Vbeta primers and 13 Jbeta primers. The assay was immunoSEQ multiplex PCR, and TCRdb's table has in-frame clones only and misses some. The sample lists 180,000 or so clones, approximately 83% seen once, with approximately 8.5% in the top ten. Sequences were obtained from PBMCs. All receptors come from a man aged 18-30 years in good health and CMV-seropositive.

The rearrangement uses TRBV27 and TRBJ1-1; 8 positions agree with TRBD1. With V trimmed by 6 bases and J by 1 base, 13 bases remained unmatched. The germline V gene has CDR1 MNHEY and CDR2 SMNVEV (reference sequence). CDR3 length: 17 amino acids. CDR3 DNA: TGTGCCAGCAGAGGCAGGGGGCGCTTAATTAGGAACACTGAAGCTTTCTTT. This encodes CASRGRGRLIRNTEAFF.

The DNA of the CDR3 is TGTGCCAGCAGCGTAGGTCGGGGGAGGGAGACCCAGTACTTC. Its protein product is CASSVGRGRETQYF. V gene TRBV9 combines with J gene TRBJ2-5; a weak D match, TRBD2 (6 bases). The CDR3 has 14 amino acids. Trimming took 0 bases from V and 5 from J, leaving 11 bases between them. Per the germline V gene, CDR1 is SGDLS and CDR2 is YYNGEE.

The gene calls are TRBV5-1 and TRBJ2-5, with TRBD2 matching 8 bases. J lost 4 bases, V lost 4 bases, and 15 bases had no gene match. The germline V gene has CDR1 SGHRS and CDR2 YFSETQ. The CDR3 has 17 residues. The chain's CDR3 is CASSPGSPRGGRETQYF. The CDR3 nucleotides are TGCGCCAGCAGCCCAGGCTCTCCTCGGGGGGGCCGAGAGACCCAGTACTTC. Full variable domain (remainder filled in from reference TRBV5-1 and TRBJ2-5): KAGVTQTPRYLIKTRGQQVTLSCSPISGHRSVSWYQQTPGQGLQFLFEYFSETQRNKGNFPGRFSGRQFSNSRSEMNVSTLELGDSALYLCASSPGSPRGGRETQYFGPGTRLLVL.

The CDR3 region has the DNA TGTGCCAGCAGCCGACAGGCAAACCAAGAGACCCAGTACTTC. It yields the protein CASSRQANQETQYF. This chain links TRBV14 with TRBJ2-5, with a possible D match to TRBD1 (6 bases). Germline CDR1 reads SGHDN; CDR2 reads FVKESK. Trimming removed 4 bases at V and 0 bases at J, with 9 bases between. The CDR3 consists of 14 residues. Full variable domain (missing parts from reference TRBV14 and TRBJ2-5): EAGVTQFPSHSVIEKGQTVTLRCDPISGHDNLYWYRRVMGKEIKFLLHFVKESKQDESGMPNNRFLAERTGGTYSTLKVQPAELEDSGVYFCASSRQANQETQYFGPGTRLLVL.

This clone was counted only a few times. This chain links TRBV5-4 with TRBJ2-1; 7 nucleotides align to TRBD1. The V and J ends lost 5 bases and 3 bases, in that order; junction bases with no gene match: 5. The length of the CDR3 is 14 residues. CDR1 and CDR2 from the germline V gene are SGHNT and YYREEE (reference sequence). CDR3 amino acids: CASRHGDSYNEQFF. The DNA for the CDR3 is TGTGCCAGCAGACACGGGGACAGCTACAATGAGCAGTTCTTC.

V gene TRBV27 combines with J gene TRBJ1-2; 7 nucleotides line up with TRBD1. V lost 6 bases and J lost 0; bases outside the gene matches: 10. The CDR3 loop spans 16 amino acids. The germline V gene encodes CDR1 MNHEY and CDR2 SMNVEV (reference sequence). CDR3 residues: CASRRDRYEANYGYTF. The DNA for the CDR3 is TGTGCCAGCAGAAGGGACAGATATGAAGCTAACTATGGCTACACCTTC.

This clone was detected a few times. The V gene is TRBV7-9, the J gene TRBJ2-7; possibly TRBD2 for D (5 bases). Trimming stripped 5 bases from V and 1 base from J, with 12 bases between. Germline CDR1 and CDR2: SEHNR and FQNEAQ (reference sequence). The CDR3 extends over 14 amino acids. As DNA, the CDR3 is TGTGCCAGCAGCCACCCGACGGGATCCTACGAGCAGTACTTC. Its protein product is CASSHPTGSYEQYF.

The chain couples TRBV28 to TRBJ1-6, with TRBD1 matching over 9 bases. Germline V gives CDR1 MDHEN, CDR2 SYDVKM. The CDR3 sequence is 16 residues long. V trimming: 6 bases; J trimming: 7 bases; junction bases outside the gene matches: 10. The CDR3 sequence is CASRSGLGQGNSPLHF. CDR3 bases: TGTGCCAGCAGAAGTGGGCTAGGACAGGGGAATTCACCCCTCCACTTT.

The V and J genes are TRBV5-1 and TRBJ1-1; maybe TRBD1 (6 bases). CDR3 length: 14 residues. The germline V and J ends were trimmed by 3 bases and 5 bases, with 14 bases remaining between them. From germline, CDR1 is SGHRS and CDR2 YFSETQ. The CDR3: CASSWGPGETEAFF. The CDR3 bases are TGCGCCAGCAGCTGGGGGCCAGGGGAAACTGAAGCTTTCTTT.

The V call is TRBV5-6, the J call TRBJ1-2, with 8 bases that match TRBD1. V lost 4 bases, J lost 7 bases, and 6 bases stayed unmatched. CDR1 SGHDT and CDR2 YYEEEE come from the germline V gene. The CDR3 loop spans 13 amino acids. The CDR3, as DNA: TGTGCCAGCAGCCCCACAGGGGGTCTTGGCTACACCTTC. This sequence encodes CASSPTGGLGYTF.

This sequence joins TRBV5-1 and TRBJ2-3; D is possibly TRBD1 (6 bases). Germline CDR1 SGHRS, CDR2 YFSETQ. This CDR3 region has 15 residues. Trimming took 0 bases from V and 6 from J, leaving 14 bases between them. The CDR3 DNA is TGCGCCAGCAGCTTGGAATACAGGGAAGCCGATACGCAGTATTTT. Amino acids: CASSLEYREADTQYF. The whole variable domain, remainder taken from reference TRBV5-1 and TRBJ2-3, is KAGVTQTPRYLIKTRGQQVTLSCSPISGHRSVSWYQQTPGQGLQFLFEYFSETQRNKGNFPGRFSGRQFSNSRSEMNVSTLELGDSALYLCASSLEYREADTQYFGPGTRLTVL.

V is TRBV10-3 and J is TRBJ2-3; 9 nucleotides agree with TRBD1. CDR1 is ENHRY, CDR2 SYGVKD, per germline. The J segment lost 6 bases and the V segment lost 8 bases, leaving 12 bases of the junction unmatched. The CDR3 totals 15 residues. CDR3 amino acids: CAISPGTGRKDTQYF. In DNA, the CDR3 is TGTGCCATCTCGCCCGGGACAGGGAGGAAGGATACGCAGTATTTT.

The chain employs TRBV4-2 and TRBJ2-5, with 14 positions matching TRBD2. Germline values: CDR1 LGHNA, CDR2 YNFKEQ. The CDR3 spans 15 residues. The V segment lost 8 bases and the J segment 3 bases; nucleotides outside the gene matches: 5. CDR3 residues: CASGMGLAGEETQYF. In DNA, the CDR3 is TGTGCCAGCGGAATGGGACTAGCGGGAGAAGAGACCCAGTACTTC.

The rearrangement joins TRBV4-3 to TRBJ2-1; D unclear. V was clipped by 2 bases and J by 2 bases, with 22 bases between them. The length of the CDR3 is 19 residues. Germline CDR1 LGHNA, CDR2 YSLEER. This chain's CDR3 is CASSQNHSPILVPYNEQFF. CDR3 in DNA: TGCGCCAGCAGCCAAAATCATAGTCCCATACTTGTCCCCTACAATGAGCAGTTCTTC.

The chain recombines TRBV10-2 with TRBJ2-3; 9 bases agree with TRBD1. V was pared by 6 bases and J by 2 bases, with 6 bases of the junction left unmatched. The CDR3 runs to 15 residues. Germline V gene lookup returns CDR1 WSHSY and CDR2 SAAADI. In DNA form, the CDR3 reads TGCGCCAGCAGCTTCAGGACAGGGGACACAGATACGCAGTATTTT. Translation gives CASSFRTGDTDTQYF.

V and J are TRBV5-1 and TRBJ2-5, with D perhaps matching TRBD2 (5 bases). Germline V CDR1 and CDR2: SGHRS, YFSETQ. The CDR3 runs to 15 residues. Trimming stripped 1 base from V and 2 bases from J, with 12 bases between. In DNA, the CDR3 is TGCGCCAGCAGCTTGTGGAGCGGATTACAAGAGACCCAGTACTTC. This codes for CASSLWSGLQETQYF.

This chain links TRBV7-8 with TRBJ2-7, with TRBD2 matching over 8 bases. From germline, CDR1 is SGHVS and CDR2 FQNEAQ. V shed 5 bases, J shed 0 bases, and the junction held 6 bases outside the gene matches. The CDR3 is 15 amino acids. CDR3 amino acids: CASSAEAGASYEQYF. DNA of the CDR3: TGTGCCAGCAGCGCGGAAGCGGGGGCCTCCTACGAGCAGTACTTC.

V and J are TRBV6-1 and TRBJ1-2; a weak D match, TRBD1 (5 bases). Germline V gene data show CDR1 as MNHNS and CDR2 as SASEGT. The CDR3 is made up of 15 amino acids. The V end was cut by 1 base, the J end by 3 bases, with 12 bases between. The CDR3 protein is CASSEVTGGDYGYTF. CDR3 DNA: TGTGCCAGCAGTGAAGTAACAGGAGGGGACTATGGCTACACCTTC.